This paragraph covers one TCR beta chain sequence. Its matching antigen is unknown. This sample was included in a study of human T cells and chemical hapten exposure. Study-wide context: Patch tests applied 0.01% DPC to the upper back, read at 6 days. General study findings and limits: Because all patients had alopecia, their immune responses might differ from healthy ones. With DPC sensitization, TCRs exceeding 1 in 1000 frequency showed no change.

The time point denotes: patch test 1, 2 weeks after DPC sensitization. Regarding treatment: therapeutic diphenylcyclopropenone sensitization with weekly scalp DPC. In TCRdb, the RACE reads were re-called with MiXCR into one record per CDR3 protein. The table has tens of thousands of distinct CDR3 sequences, over 9.5% seen once. The CDR3 is 17 residues long. Per germline, CDR1 DFQATT and CDR2 SNEGSKA (reference sequence). V lost 0 bases, J lost 0 bases, and 7 bases stayed unmatched. V gene TRBV20-1 combines with J gene TRBJ2-3; 9 positions agree with TRBD2. The receptor was isolated from a man aged 40-50 years with alopecia areata. Some clones in this sample may be carry-over from other donors' samples. The sequences come from whole blood, collected in connection with sensitization to the hapten diphenylcyclopropenone (DPC). The CDR3 DNA reads as TGCAGTGCTAGAGATCTAGGACTAGCGCGAAGCACAGATACGCAGTATTTT. It codes for CSARDLGLARSTDTQYF.